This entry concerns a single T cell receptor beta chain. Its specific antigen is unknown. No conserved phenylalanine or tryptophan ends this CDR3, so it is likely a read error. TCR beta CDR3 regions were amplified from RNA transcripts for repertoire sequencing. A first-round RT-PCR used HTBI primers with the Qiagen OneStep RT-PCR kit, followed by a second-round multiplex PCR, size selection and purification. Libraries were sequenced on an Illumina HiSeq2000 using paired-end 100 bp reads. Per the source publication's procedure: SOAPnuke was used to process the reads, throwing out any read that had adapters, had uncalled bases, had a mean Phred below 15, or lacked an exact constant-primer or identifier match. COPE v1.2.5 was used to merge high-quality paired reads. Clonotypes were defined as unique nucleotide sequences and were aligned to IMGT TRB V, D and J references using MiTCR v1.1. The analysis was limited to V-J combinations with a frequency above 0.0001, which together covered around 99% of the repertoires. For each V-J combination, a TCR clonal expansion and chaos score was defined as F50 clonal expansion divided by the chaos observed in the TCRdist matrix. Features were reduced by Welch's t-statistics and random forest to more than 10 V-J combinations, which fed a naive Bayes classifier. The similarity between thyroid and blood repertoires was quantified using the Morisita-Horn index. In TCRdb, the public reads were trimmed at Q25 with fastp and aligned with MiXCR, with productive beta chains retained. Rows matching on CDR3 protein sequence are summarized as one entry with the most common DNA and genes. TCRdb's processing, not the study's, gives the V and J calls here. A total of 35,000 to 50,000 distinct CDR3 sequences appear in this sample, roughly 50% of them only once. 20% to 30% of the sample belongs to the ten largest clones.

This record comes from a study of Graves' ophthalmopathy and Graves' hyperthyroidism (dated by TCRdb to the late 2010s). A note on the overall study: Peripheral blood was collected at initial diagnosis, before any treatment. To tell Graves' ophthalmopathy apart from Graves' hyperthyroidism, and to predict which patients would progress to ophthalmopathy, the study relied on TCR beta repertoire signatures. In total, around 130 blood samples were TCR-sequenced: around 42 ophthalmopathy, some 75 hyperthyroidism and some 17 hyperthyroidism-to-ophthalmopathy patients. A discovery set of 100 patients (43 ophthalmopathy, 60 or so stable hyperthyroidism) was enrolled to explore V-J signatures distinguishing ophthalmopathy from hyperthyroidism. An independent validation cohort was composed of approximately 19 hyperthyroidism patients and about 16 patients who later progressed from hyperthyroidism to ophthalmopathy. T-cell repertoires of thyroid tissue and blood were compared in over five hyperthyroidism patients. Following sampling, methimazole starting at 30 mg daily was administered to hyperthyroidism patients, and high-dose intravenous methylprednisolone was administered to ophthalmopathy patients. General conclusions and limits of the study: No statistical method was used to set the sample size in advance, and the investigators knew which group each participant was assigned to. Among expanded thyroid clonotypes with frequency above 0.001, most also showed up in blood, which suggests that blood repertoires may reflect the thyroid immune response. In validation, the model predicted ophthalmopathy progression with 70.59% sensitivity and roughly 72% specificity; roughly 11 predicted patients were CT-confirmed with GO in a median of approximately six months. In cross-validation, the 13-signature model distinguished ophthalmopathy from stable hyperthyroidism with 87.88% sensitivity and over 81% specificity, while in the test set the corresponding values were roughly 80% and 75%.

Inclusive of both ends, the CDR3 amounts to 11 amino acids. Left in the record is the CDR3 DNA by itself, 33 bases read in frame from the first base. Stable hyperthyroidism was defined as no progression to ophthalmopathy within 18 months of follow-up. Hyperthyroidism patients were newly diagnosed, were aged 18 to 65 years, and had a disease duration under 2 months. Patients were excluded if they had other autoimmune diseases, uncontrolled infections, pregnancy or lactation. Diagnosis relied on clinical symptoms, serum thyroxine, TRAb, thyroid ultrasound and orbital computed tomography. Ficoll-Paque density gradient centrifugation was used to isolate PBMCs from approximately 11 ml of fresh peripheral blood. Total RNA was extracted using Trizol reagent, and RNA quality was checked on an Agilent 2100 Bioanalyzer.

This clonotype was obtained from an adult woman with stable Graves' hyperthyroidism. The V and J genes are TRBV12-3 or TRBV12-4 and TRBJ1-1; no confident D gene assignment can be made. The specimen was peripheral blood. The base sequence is TGTGCTAGTGGTTTAGGAATTGGAGCTTTCCTT. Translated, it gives CASGLGIGAFL.